The clone carrying this TCR beta chain was observed a single time. This record belongs to a study of CD8+ T cells in alopecia areata. Sorting of CD4+ cells into CD25+CD127- cells was carried out for about five patients. cDNA serving as the sequencing template came from extracted, reverse transcribed RNA. Here immunoSEQ multiplex PCR was the method, and the copy in TCRdb shows in-frame clones only, minus some. The repertoire holds about 13,000 clones, with approximately 53% as singletons. V trimming: 6 bases; J trimming: 4 bases; junction bases outside the gene matches: 7. The CDR3 runs to 14 residues. Germline CDR1 is MNHEY and CDR2 is SVGAGI.

The receptor comes from a human donor with alopecia areata. The chain carries TRBV6-5 and TRBJ1-2, with 8 bases that match TRBD1. Sequenced material: CD4+ Tregs sorted from blood. Here the CDR3 DNA reads TGTGCCAGCAGAGGACAGGGACAGGCCTATGGCTACACCTTC. Protein product: CASRGQGQAYGYTF.